This TCR beta chain stems from a study of response to subunit inactivated influenza vaccine. Each CDR3 protein is one row after TCRdb ran MiXCR on the RT-PCR reads. Among 800,000 to 1,000,000 distinct CDR3 sequences listed, around 21% were seen once. Trimming cost V 1 base and J 5 bases, with 14 bases left between them. The CDR3 is made up of 15 amino acids. The germline V gene encodes CDR1 LGHNA and CDR2 YNFKEQ. Study-wide findings and caveats: Few additional T cells are recruited per seasonal influenza vaccination, authors suggested.

This clonotype was observed many times. The antigen remains undetermined. The TCR was taken from a man aged 50 to 60 who received an inactivated influenza vaccine. Sequenced here: PBMCs from blood, sampled 5 days after vaccination. The chain combines TRBV4-2 with TRBJ2-5, with D possibly matching TRBD1 (5 bases). DNA of the CDR3: TGTGCCAGCAGCCAAGGGGCAGGGTCGTGGGAGACCCAGTACTTC. Translating gives CASSQGAGSWETQYF.